The 13 T cell receptor beta chains below all came from one sample that was sequenced in a study of persistence of HIV-infected CD4 T cells (dated by TCRdb to about 2020). The immunoSEQ hsTCRB assay version 4 in survey mode was used to sequence TCRbeta repertoires from genomic DNA. In its TCRdb copy, this immuneACCESS table keeps in-frame sequences only and misses some clones. Where compared with another copy, unresolved V genes explain less than half of these, and the others have no known cause. The sample table shows about 40,000 clones, and roughly 74% are seen once. The ten largest clones add up to 14% of the sample. In the paper's terms, the treatment or condition label means: suppressive antiretroviral therapy. A pool of overlapping 15-mer peptides from HIV-1 Gag, at around 0.99 ug per peptide per mL, was used to stimulate the cells. Nonresponding CD40L-negative CD69-negative CD45RO-high memory CD4+ T cells were sorted as memory populations depleted of antigen-responding cells.

The antigens these receptors bind are not known. The sequencing here drew on CD4+ T cells sorted from PBMCs after roughly 17-hour stimulation, taken from a patient who received antiretroviral therapy. The cell subset or site label on this specimen signifies: CD40L-CD69- CD45RO-high memory CD4 T cells not responding to Gag peptides. The receptor set was obtained from an adult man with HIV who was CMV-seropositive.

This clone has just one count. This sequence joins TRBV12-3 or TRBV12-4 and TRBJ1-6; D is perhaps TRBD1 (6 bases). Between the trimmed V and J ends, which lost 6 bases and 7 bases, there was a span of 10 bases. The CDR3 is 13 residues long. DNA of the CDR3: TGTGCCAGCAGGGGGGGGACAAATTCACCCCTCCACTTT. It yields the protein CASRGGTNSPLHF.

V is TRBV6-5 and J is TRBJ1-2, with D possibly TRBD1 on 5 matching bases. V was trimmed by 4 bases and J by 6 bases, leaving 12 bases between them. Germline CDR1 MNHEY, CDR2 SVGAGI. The CDR3 extends over 13 amino acids. This CDR3 reads CASSSGTSDGYTF. CDR3 sequence (DNA): TGTGCCAGCAGTTCCGGGACTTCGGATGGCTACACCTTC.

The chain recombines TRBV28 with TRBJ1-5; the match to TRBD1 covers 8 bases. Trimming took 8 bases from V and 6 from J; bases not matched to a gene: 6. This CDR3 is built from 13 residues. CDR1 MDHEN and CDR2 SYDVKM come from the germline V gene. The CDR3 sequence: CASRGQGSQPQHF. For the CDR3, the DNA is TGTGCCAGCCGAGGACAGGGAAGTCAGCCCCAGCATTTT.

V gene TRBV2 combines with J gene TRBJ1-2; 7 positions match TRBD1. The CDR3 loop spans 14 amino acids. CDR1 SNHLY and CDR2 FYNNEI come from the germline V gene. Trimming at V came to 3 bases and at J to 4 bases, leaving 5 bases not matched to a gene. The CDR3 DNA is TGTGCCAGCAGTGAGGAGGGGGCCGGCTATGGCTACACCTTC. This translates into CASSEEGAGYGYTF.

This clone has a single count. This chain uses TRBV29-1 with TRBJ1-4, with D possibly being TRBD1 (6 bases). The CDR3 contains 14 residues. The V end was cut by 0 bases, the J end by 8 bases, with 13 bases between. The germline gives CDR1 SQVTM, CDR2 ANQGSEA. The DNA for the CDR3 is TGCAGCGTTGAAGACGGGCTGAGGGGGGAAAAACTGTTTTTT. It specifies CSVEDGLRGEKLFF.

In its sample, this clone was seen a few times. The DNA of the CDR3 is TGTGCCAGCAGTTCATACCGGGACAGGCGACGAAGGGAGCAGTACTTC. It specifies CASSSYRDRRRREQYF. This chain uses TRBV6-5 with TRBJ2-7; 8 nucleotides line up with TRBD1. V was pared by 4 bases and J by 7 bases, with 15 bases of the junction left unmatched. Per germline, CDR1 MNHEY and CDR2 SVGAGI. The CDR3 extends over 16 amino acids.

This chain joins TRBV19 and TRBJ2-5; a possible D gene is TRBD1 (7 bases). V lost 1 base to trimming and J lost 1 base, with 22 bases between them. Germline lookup yields CDR1 LNHDA and CDR2 SQIVND (reference sequence). CDR3 size: 19 residues. The CDR3 loop reads CASSIVLGGGGGGQETQYF. In DNA form, the CDR3 reads TGTGCCAGTAGTATAGTGCTTGGAGGGGGCGGAGGGGGCCAAGAGACCCAGTACTTC.

This clone was seen a few times. Other DNA sequences within the sample encode an identical CDR3. The chain couples TRBV3-1 (or the pseudogene TRBV3-2) to TRBJ1-1, with D possibly TRBD1 on 6 matching bases. The germline CDR1 and CDR2 sequences are LGHDT and YNNKEL (reference sequence). With 1 base removed from V and 5 bases from J, the gap between germline ends came to 11 bases. The CDR3 contains 14 residues. CDR3 sequence (DNA): TGTGCCAGCAGCCAAGTACAGGGTCGGACTGAAGCTTTCTTT. This translates into CASSQVQGRTEAFF.

The genes are TRBV9 and TRBJ1-4; 7 bases agree with TRBD1. CDR3 length: 12 residues. Germline V gene sequence: CDR1 SGDLS, CDR2 YYNGEE. The V gene end was trimmed by 0 bases and the J gene end by 13 bases; junction bases not matched to a gene: 3. The CDR3 loop reads CASSVDDRALFF. The DNA for the CDR3 is TGTGCCAGCAGCGTAGACGACAGGGCACTGTTTTTT.

The CDR3 reads CASSLSPATNAFF. The CDR3 nucleotides read TGTGCCAGCAGCTTGTCCCCGGCTACGAACGCTTTCTTT. The chain joins TRBV7-2 to TRBJ1-1; D gene uncertain. The CDR3 is made up of 13 amino acids. The germline V gene encodes CDR1 SGHTA and CDR2 FQGNSA. The V end was cut by 3 bases, the J end by 11 bases, with 16 bases between.

This clone has a single count. The chain carries TRBV4-2 and TRBJ1-4, with 10 bases aligning to TRBD1. CDR1 is LGHNA, CDR2 YNFKEQ, per germline. The J segment lost 2 bases and the V segment lost 1 base, leaving 4 bases of the junction unmatched. The CDR3 totals 17 residues. The CDR3 bases are TGTGCCAGCAGCCAAGGAGACAGGGGGCTGACTAATGAAAAACTGTTTTTT. Encoded protein: CASSQGDRGLTNEKLFF.

This clone was counted only a few times. This rearrangement joins TRBV15 to TRBJ1-6; 9 nucleotides agree with TRBD1. Germline V CDR1 and CDR2: LNHNV, YYDKDF (reference sequence). The CDR3 has 16 amino acids. V was pared by 0 bases and J by 9 bases, with 6 bases of the junction left unmatched. The CDR3 reads CATSREATGGSSPLHF. As DNA, the CDR3 is TGTGCCACCAGCAGAGAGGCTACAGGGGGCAGTTCACCCCTCCACTTT.

V is TRBV30 and J is TRBJ1-2; D gene uncertain. Deletions cut 8 bases from V and 6 bases from J, with 16 bases between. The CDR3 runs 12 residues. Germline CDR1 is GTSNPN and CDR2 is SVGIG (reference sequence). The CDR3 is CAGIHGRHGYTF. Written as DNA, the CDR3 is TGTGCCGGGATCCACGGTCGACATGGCTACACCTTC.